This T cell receptor (beta chain) was profiled in a study of brain metastases from non-small cell lung cancer. Study observations and caveats: Fewer infiltrating T cells were found in brain metastases than primaries. TCR repertoires overlapped largely between brain metastases and matched primaries. Expanded T-cell clones appeared in 50% to 80% of brain metastases over primaries.

Using immunoSEQ multiplex PCR, the repertoire was profiled, and TCRdb retains in-frame clones only, with some absent. The sample records around 4,800 clones, 70% to 90% being singletons. This CDR3 has 15 residues. Germline V gene sequence: CDR1 LGHDT, CDR2 YNNKEL (reference sequence). V was pared by 4 bases and J by 2 bases, with 11 bases between. As concerns this clone: The target antigen is unknown.

The source is a donor at least 40 years old with non-small cell lung cancer. Material: tissue from a brain metastasis. J is TRBJ2-2 and V is TRBV3-1 (or the pseudogene TRBV3-2); a possible D gene is TRBD1 (6 bases). The CDR3 sequence is CASSLWTVNTGELFF. The CDR3 DNA is TGTGCCAGCAGCCTCTGGACAGTCAACACCGGGGAGCTGTTTTTT.